Below, 13 T cell receptor beta chains from the same sample are listed, as sequenced in a study of blood T cell repertoires in COVID-19. Profiling relied on immunoSEQ multiplex PCR, and the TCRdb table lists in-frame clones only, not all of them. The table includes a few hundred thousand clones, 88% detected once. The sequenced sample was PBMCs or T cells enriched from blood (not recorded which). The receptors were sampled from a woman between 50 and 59 years old who had recovered from COVID-19.

The chain joins TRBV27 to TRBJ1-4, with D possibly TRBD1 on 5 matching bases. Trimming took off 5 bases at V and 7 bases at J, with 14 bases between the two ends. CDR1 is MNHEY, CDR2 SMNVEV, per germline (reference sequence). The CDR3 has 14 residues. This CDR3 is CASSPRTGGEKLFF. The CDR3 bases are TGTGCCAGCAGTCCTCGGACCGGGGGTGAAAAACTGTTTTTT.

This clone showed up just once. The V gene is TRBV4-1, the J gene TRBJ2-2; 8 nucleotides agree with TRBD2. The J segment lost 6 bases and the V segment lost 8 bases, leaving 14 bases of the junction unmatched. The CDR3 has 16 amino acids. The germline CDR1 and CDR2 sequences are MGHRA and YSYEKL. The CDR3 nucleotides are TGCGCCAGCCCAGAGCGGGAGAATTTCGTGGCCGGGGAGCTGTTTTTT. Amino acid sequence: CASPERENFVAGELFF.

On this clone: Other nucleotide sequences from this sample produce the same CDR3. The chain recombines TRBV7-9 with TRBJ1-3; maybe TRBD1 (5 bases). The CDR3 loop spans 14 amino acids. Germline-derived CDR1 and CDR2 are SEHNR and FQNEAQ (reference sequence). Trimming took 7 bases from V and 2 from J, leaving 12 bases between them. DNA of the CDR3: TGTGCCAGCATCCCCCAGGGTGCTGGAAACACCATATATTTT. Its translation is CASIPQGAGNTIYF.

This clone is a singleton in its sample. The gene calls are TRBV28 and TRBJ2-3; 8 positions match TRBD2. This CDR3 comprises 14 residues. J gave up 0 bases and V 6 bases, and 2 bases lay outside the gene matches. In germline, CDR1 is MDHEN, CDR2 SYDVKM. The CDR3 region has the DNA TGTGCCAGCAGGAGCGGGAGTAGCACAGATACGCAGTATTTT. Translated, it gives CASRSGSSTDTQYF.

This sequence joins TRBV7-8 and TRBJ1-1; D not resolved. Deletions cut 5 bases from V and 10 bases from J, with 14 bases between. CDR1 and CDR2 from the germline V gene are SGHVS and FQNEAQ. This CDR3 has 12 amino acids. The chain's CDR3 is CASSPTGGRAFF. The CDR3 nucleotides read TGTGCCAGCAGCCCAACCGGCGGCCGAGCTTTCTTT.

The rearrangement uses TRBV19 and TRBJ2-4; TRBD2 matches at 7 bases. Germline values: CDR1 LNHDA, CDR2 SQIVND (reference sequence). There are 13 residues in the CDR3. Unmatched junction bases numbered 7, after V lost 7 bases and J lost 7 bases. The CDR3 coding sequence is TGTGCCAGTACGAGGGAGGGTATGAACATTCAGTACTTC. Its translation: CASTREGMNIQYF.

The chain links TRBV19 to TRBJ2-1; a weak D match, TRBD1 (6 bases). V dropped 8 bases and J dropped 5 bases, with 16 bases sitting between them. Germline CDR1 and CDR2: LNHDA and SQIVND (reference sequence). This CDR3 comprises 14 residues. The CDR3, as DNA: TGTGCCAGTGGCCCATGGGGGCAAAACAATGAGCAGTTCTTC. Its translation is CASGPWGQNNEQFF.

The rearrangement links TRBV9 to TRBJ2-1, with 10 positions matching TRBD2. The CDR3 covers 15 residues. Germline V gene data show CDR1 as SGDLS and CDR2 as YYNGEE. Trimming took 1 base from V and 9 from J; bases not matched to a gene: 7. CDR3 sequence (DNA): TGTGCCAGCAGCGTACACAGCGGGAGGGCCCGTGAGCAGTTCTTC. It is translated as CASSVHSGRAREQFF.

The CDR3 loop is CASSSDRPGYTF. CDR3 DNA: TGTGCCAGTAGTAGCGACAGGCCGGGCTACACCTTC. The gene calls are TRBV19 and TRBJ1-2, with D possibly matching TRBD1 (6 bases). Deletions cut 4 bases from V and 8 bases from J, with 11 bases between. CDR1 is LNHDA, CDR2 SQIVND, per germline (reference sequence). The CDR3 is 12 amino acids.

This chain uses TRBV5-4 with TRBJ2-3; D possibly corresponds to TRBD2 (5 bases). CDR1 is SGHNT and CDR2 is YYREEE in the germline V gene (reference sequence). The CDR3 consists of 16 residues. V was trimmed by 3 bases and J by 3 bases, leaving 17 bases between them. CDR3 DNA: TGTGCCAGCAGCTCGCCCGGGAAGGGAGTGACAGATACGCAGTATTTT. Translation gives CASSSPGKGVTDTQYF.

This sequence joins TRBV12-3 or TRBV12-4 and TRBJ1-5; TRBD1 might be the D (6 bases). Trimming removed 8 bases from V and 7 bases from J, with 12 bases in between. The CDR3 is made up of 12 amino acids. The CDR3 spells CASGDIQQPQHF. DNA for the CDR3: TGTGCCAGCGGGGACATCCAACAGCCCCAGCATTTT.

The chain is built from TRBV13 and TRBJ2-7; the match to TRBD2 covers 14 bases. The V segment lost 5 bases and the J segment 6 bases; nucleotides outside the gene matches: 12. The germline V gene encodes CDR1 PRHDT and CDR2 FYEKMQ (reference sequence). CDR3 size: 17 residues. CDR3 DNA: TGTGCCAGCAGCCAACCTGGGACTAGCGGGAGTTCAGGCGAGCAGTACTTC. Its translation: CASSQPGTSGSSGEQYF.

The DNA of the CDR3 is TGTGCCAGTAGTATAGAGGGGACAGGGCAGCCCCAGCATTTT. Protein product: CASSIEGTGQPQHF. The chain is built from TRBV19 and TRBJ1-5; 9 nucleotides line up with TRBD1. J was trimmed by 7 bases and V by 0 bases; bases with no gene match: 1. The CDR3 is made up of 14 amino acids. Germline values: CDR1 LNHDA, CDR2 SQIVND (reference sequence).